The entry below gives a single TCR beta chain sequence along with its context. The data were taken from a study of T cells in Graves' hyperthyroidism and ophthalmopathy. From germline, CDR1 is SQVTM and CDR2 ANQGSEA. V was clipped by 6 bases and J by 3 bases, with 12 bases between them. CDR3 size: 13 residues. Stability of Graves' hyperthyroidism was defined as absent ophthalmopathy progression within 18 months. What was amplified from RNA transcripts were TCR beta CDR3 regions. The study used the HTBI primer set for a first-round RT-PCR of the TCR CDR3. TCRdb analysed the multiplex PCR reads with MiXCR anew, one entry per CDR3 protein. Seen here are hundreds of thousands of distinct CDR3 sequences, around 15% observed once, and the top ten hold approximately 14%.

The rearrangement uses TRBV29-1 and TRBJ2-1; D might be TRBD1 or TRBD2, each matching 5 bases. Sequencing used blood. The clonotype comes from a woman aged 40 to 50 with Graves' hyperthyroidism. The CDR3 nucleotides are TGCAGCGTCGAGAATGGGGGCTACAATGAGCAGTTCTTC. Translation gives CSVENGGYNEQFF.